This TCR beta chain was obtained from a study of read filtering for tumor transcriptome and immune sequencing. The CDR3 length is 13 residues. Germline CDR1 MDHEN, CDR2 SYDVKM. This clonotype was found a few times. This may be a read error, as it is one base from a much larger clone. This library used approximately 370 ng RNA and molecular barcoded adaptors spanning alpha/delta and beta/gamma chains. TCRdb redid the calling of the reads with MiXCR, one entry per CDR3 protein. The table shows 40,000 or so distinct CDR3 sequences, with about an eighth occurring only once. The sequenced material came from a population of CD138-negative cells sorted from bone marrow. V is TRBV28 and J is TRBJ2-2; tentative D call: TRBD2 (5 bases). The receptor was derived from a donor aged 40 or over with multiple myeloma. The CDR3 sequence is CASTPGRVGELLF. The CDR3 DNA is TGTGCCAGCACCCCTGGTAGGGTCGGGGAGCTGCTTTTT.